This entry features one TCR beta chain sequence. The record originates from a study of control samples from healthy donors and cancer patients. Repertoires were generated with immunoSEQ multiplex PCR, while TCRdb's copy carries only in-frame clones and drops some. This sample carries 90,000 to 120,000 clones, approximately 82% of them seen once, and the ten largest clones take approximately 7%. Germline V gene sequence: CDR1 SGDLS, CDR2 YYNGEE. J was trimmed by 0 bases and V by 4 bases; bases with no gene match: 6. The length of the CDR3 is 16 residues. The sequencing input was blood. This clonotype originated in a man between 18 and 29 years old in good health. The chain couples TRBV9 to TRBJ2-3; 9 positions match TRBD1. Here the CDR3 reads CASSQTGTGSTDTQYF. The CDR3 DNA reads as TGTGCCAGCAGCCAAACCGGGACAGGGAGCACAGATACGCAGTATTTT. The full variable domain, rest sourced from reference TRBV9 and TRBJ2-3, is DSGVTQTPKHLITATGQRVTLRCSPRSGDLSVYWYQQSLDQGLQFLIQYYNGEERAKGNILERFSAQQFPDLHSELNLSSLELGDSALYFCASSQTGTGSTDTQYFGPGTRLTVL.